The 29 T cell receptor beta chains below all came from one sample that was sequenced in a study of blood T cell repertoires in COVID-19 (dated by TCRdb to 2018 to 2020). The library was built by means of the immunoSEQ multiplex PCR assay. TCRdb retrieved this table from immuneACCESS and kept in-frame rearrangements only. Not all clones are present; in checked studies, unresolved V genes account for under half, and no reason is known for the remainder. Within this sample are about 150,000 clones, with roughly 80% of them counted one time only. Of the sample, around 7.7% is held by the ten largest clones. The sequenced material came from PBMCs or T cells enriched from blood (not recorded which). The source of these receptors is a man aged 45-65 years who had recovered from COVID-19.

The chain recombines TRBV27 with TRBJ1-2; D is possibly TRBD1 (5 bases). The CDR3 runs 15 residues. Between the trimmed V and J ends, which lost 3 bases and 1 base, there was a span of 12 bases. Germline V lookup: CDR1 MNHEY, CDR2 SMNVEV (reference sequence). DNA for the CDR3: TGTGCCAGCAGTTTGCGAGAAGGGGATAACTATGGCTACACCTTC. Amino acids: CASSLREGDNYGYTF.

This clone appeared a single time. This rearrangement joins TRBV11-3 to TRBJ2-5, with 7 bases aligning to TRBD2. The V gene end was trimmed by 5 bases and the J gene end by 2 bases; junction bases not matched to a gene: 5. The CDR3 contains 14 residues. The germline V gene has CDR1 SGHNT and CDR2 YENEEA. CDR3 sequence (DNA): TGTGCCAGCAGCGTACACGGGGGGCAAGAGACCCAGTACTTC. It is translated as CASSVHGGQETQYF.

The chain couples TRBV4-2 to TRBJ1-5; D possibly corresponds to TRBD1 (6 bases). CDR1 is LGHNA and CDR2 is YNFKEQ in the germline V gene. The CDR3 covers 15 residues. Trimming stripped 0 bases from V and 6 bases from J, with 12 bases between. The CDR3 DNA sequence: TGTGCCAGCAGCCAAGATGAGCAGGGGCTTCAGCCCCAGCATTTT. Translated: CASSQDEQGLQPQHF.

This clone was recorded only once. The genes are TRBV5-1 and TRBJ2-2, with 8 bases identical to TRBD1. The CDR3 totals 17 residues. CDR1 and CDR2 (germline): SGHRS, YFSETQ. J was trimmed by 1 base and V by 4 bases; bases with no gene match: 9. The CDR3 is CASSPMAGTGNTGELFF. CDR3 sequence (DNA): TGCGCCAGCAGCCCAATGGCCGGGACAGGGAACACCGGGGAGCTGTTTTTT.

This chain connects TRBV5-1 to TRBJ1-2; TRBD1 might be the D (5 bases). CDR1 is SGHRS and CDR2 is YFSETQ in the germline V gene. The CDR3 has 15 residues. V lost 4 bases and J 2 bases, leaving 15 bases between the germline ends. The CDR3 DNA is TGCGCCAGCAGCATAGGCGGGGGGTCCAACTATGGCTACACCTTC. It translates to CASSIGGGSNYGYTF. Full variable domain (missing parts from reference TRBV5-1 and TRBJ1-2): KAGVTQTPRYLIKTRGQQVTLSCSPISGHRSVSWYQQTPGQGLQFLFEYFSETQRNKGNFPGRFSGRQFSNSRSEMNVSTLELGDSALYLCASSIGGGSNYGYTFGSGTRLTVV.

The chain carries TRBV5-1 and TRBJ2-7, with 10 nucleotides matching TRBD1. CDR1 is SGHRS and CDR2 is YFSETQ in the germline V gene. V shed 4 bases and J 0 bases; nucleotides not matched to a gene: 7. CDR3 length: 16 amino acids. CDR3 DNA sequence: TGCGCCAGCAGCCCGATGGGGACAGGGGCCTCCTACGAGCAGTACTTC. Protein product: CASSPMGTGASYEQYF. Variable domain in full (rest from reference TRBV5-1 and TRBJ2-7): KAGVTQTPRYLIKTRGQQVTLSCSPISGHRSVSWYQQTPGQGLQFLFEYFSETQRNKGNFPGRFSGRQFSNSRSEMNVSTLELGDSALYLCASSPMGTGASYEQYFGPGTRLTVT.

The rearrangement joins TRBV3-1 (or the pseudogene TRBV3-2) to TRBJ2-3; 8 bases match TRBD1. V trimming: 0 bases; J trimming: 6 bases; junction bases outside the gene matches: 11. Per germline, CDR1 LGHDT and CDR2 YNNKEL (reference sequence). This CDR3 spans 17 amino acids. The CDR3 DNA reads TGTGCCAGCAGCCAAGATATTAGTGGACAGGGAAGGGATACGCAGTATTTT. Protein: CASSQDISGQGRDTQYF.

Turning to this clone: Since a far larger clone is one base different, this is likely a read error. In the same sample, other DNA sequences code for this CDR3. The chain uses TRBV5-1 and TRBJ2-3; 9 bases fit TRBD2. From germline, CDR1 is SGHRS and CDR2 YFSETQ. Losses at the gene ends were 7 bases for V and 4 bases for J; bases not matched to a gene: 13. The CDR3 covers 16 residues. The CDR3 here is CASCGVGGGAPDTQYF. The DNA for the CDR3 is TGCGCCAGCTGCGGCGTGGGCGGGGGGGCTCCAGATACGCAGTATTTT.

The chain couples TRBV29-1 to TRBJ2-7, with D perhaps TRBD2 (5 bases). The CDR3 consists of 12 residues. V gave up 0 bases and J gave up 3 bases, with 6 bases separating them. Germline CDR1 reads SQVTM; CDR2 reads ANQGSEA. The CDR3 nucleotides read TGCAGCGTTGAAGATGAGGGCTACGAGCAGTACTTC. It encodes CSVEDEGYEQYF.

The V gene is TRBV29-1, the J gene TRBJ1-2; possibly TRBD1 for D (6 bases). The CDR3 length is 12 residues. V was shortened by 6 bases and J by 0 bases, with 8 bases between the two germline ends. From germline, CDR1 is SQVTM and CDR2 ANQGSEA. The CDR3 region has the DNA TGCAGCGTATGGACAGCTAACTATGGCTACACCTTC. This sequence encodes CSVWTANYGYTF.

The chain employs TRBV27 and TRBJ1-2; 12 bases fit TRBD1. The V gene's germline CDR1 is MNHEY and CDR2 SMNVEV (reference sequence). The CDR3 is 14 amino acids. The trim removed 7 bases at V and 8 bases at J, leaving 8 bases unmatched. CDR3 nucleotides: TGTGCCAGCACCACCGGGACAGGGGGCGCGGGCTACACCTTC. Protein: CASTTGTGGAGYTF.

The rearrangement links TRBV18 to TRBJ2-5; tentative D call: TRBD2 (6 bases). This CDR3 is 14 amino acids long. V lost 3 bases, J lost 4 bases, and 12 bases lay in between. Looked up from germline, CDR1 is KGHSH and CDR2 is LQKENI. The DNA of the CDR3 is TGTGCCAGCTCACCGCGGTCCGGGAGAGAGACCCAGTACTTC. Translating gives CASSPRSGRETQYF. The variable domain in full, completed from reference TRBV18 and TRBJ2-5, reads NAGVMQNPRHLVRRRGQEARLRCSPMKGHSHVYWYRQLPEEGLKFMVYLQKENIIDESGMPKERFSAEFPKEGPSILRIQQVVRGDSAAYFCASSPRSGRETQYFGPGTRLLVL.

V usage is TRBV5-1 and J usage is TRBJ2-7; 12 positions agree with TRBD1. The J segment lost 5 bases and the V segment lost 4 bases, leaving 7 bases of the junction unmatched. This CDR3 spans 15 amino acids. CDR1 and CDR2 (germline): SGHRS, YFSETQ. CDR3 sequence: CASSPGGTGGNEQYF. The CDR3 coding sequence is TGCGCCAGCAGCCCCGGGGGGACAGGGGGCAACGAGCAGTACTTC. The full variable domain, its missing parts supplied by reference TRBV5-1 and TRBJ2-7, is KAGVTQTPRYLIKTRGQQVTLSCSPISGHRSVSWYQQTPGQGLQFLFEYFSETQRNKGNFPGRFSGRQFSNSRSEMNVSTLELGDSALYLCASSPGGTGGNEQYFGPGTRLTVT.

The CDR3 is CASSAGQYGYTF. The CDR3 bases are TGTGCCAGCAGCGCCGGACAGTATGGCTACACCTTC. The chain has TRBV7-9 and TRBJ1-2; weak D call: TRBD1 (6 bases). The CDR3 sequence is 12 residues long. Trimming stripped 5 bases from V and 5 bases from J, with 9 bases between. Germline V gives CDR1 SEHNR, CDR2 FQNEAQ (reference sequence).

The chain is built from TRBV5-1 and TRBJ2-2; the D is unclear. The CDR3 sequence is 15 residues long. Germline CDR1 is SGHRS and CDR2 is YFSETQ. The V end was cut by 3 bases, the J end by 2 bases, with 11 bases between. CDR3 amino acids: CASSWASDNTGELFF. In nucleotides, the CDR3 is TGCGCCAGCAGCTGGGCGTCAGATAACACCGGGGAGCTGTTTTTT.

CDR3 residues: CATRLAGAGETQYF. The CDR3 DNA follows: TGTGCAACGCGGCTAGCGGGGGCAGGGGAGACCCAGTACTTC. The chain joins TRBV27 to TRBJ2-5; TRBD2 matches 10 bases. Germline CDR1 reads MNHEY; CDR2 reads SMNVEV (reference sequence). This CDR3 spans 14 amino acids.

The J gene is TRBJ2-1, the V gene TRBV2; 8 bases are shared with TRBD1. This CDR3 is built from 14 residues. The J segment lost 5 bases and the V segment lost 7 bases, leaving 7 bases of the junction unmatched. Germline CDR1 SNHLY, CDR2 FYNNEI. CDR3 coding DNA: TGTGCCAGCACCGGACAGGGTGGCCACAATGAGCAGTTCTTC. Translation: CASTGQGGHNEQFF. Looking up the rest from reference TRBV2 and TRBJ2-1 gives the full variable domain: EPEVTQTPSHQVTQMGQEVILRCVPISNHLYFYWYRQILGQKVEFLVSFYNNEISEKSEIFDDQFSVERPDGSNFTLKIRSTKLEDSAMYFCASTGQGGHNEQFFGPGTRLTVL.

This chain uses TRBV5-6 with TRBJ2-7, with no clear D. V was trimmed by 2 bases and J by 0 bases, leaving 9 bases between them. This CDR3 contains 14 residues. Germline V CDR1 and CDR2: SGHDT, YYEEEE. The CDR3 region is CASSLSESSYEQYF. The CDR3 DNA sequence: TGTGCCAGCAGCTTAAGCGAGAGCTCCTACGAGCAGTACTTC.

The V call is TRBV7-2, the J call TRBJ2-1; tentative D call: TRBD1 (6 bases). The CDR3 covers 16 residues. V dropped 8 bases and J dropped 1 base, with 18 bases sitting between them. Germline V lookup: CDR1 SGHTA, CDR2 FQGNSA. CDR3 DNA: TGTGCCAGCTACGGACAGACATATCTATCCTACAATGAGCAGTTCTTC. Its translation is CASYGQTYLSYNEQFF.

The V and J genes are TRBV7-6 and TRBJ2-1, with a tentative D call TRBD2 (6 bases). The CDR3 sequence is 16 residues long. Trimming removed 1 base at V and 8 bases at J, with 18 bases between. From germline, CDR1 is SGHVS and CDR2 FNYEAQ. CDR3 DNA sequence: TGTGCCAGCAGCTTAGTAGGGGCAGCCGGGGGTCATGAGCAGTTCTTC. It is translated as CASSLVGAAGGHEQFF.

The CDR3 coding sequence is TGTGCCTGGAGCCCCGGGTATGGTTATGGCTACACCTTC. Translated, it gives CAWSPGYGYGYTF. This rearrangement joins TRBV30 to TRBJ1-2, with no clear D. The germline V gene has CDR1 GTSNPN and CDR2 SVGIG (reference sequence). V was pared by 3 bases and J by 5 bases, with 13 bases between. The CDR3 length is 13 residues.

DNA for the CDR3: TGTGCCACCAGTGATTCCCGCCCCGGGGGGCAGGGAGCGGTTAGGTGGAGTCAGCCCCAGCATTTT. This codes for CATSDSRPGGQGAVRWSQPQHF. V is TRBV24-1 and J is TRBJ1-5; possible D gene TRBD1, 6 bases. CDR3 length: 22 amino acids. Germline values: CDR1 KGHDR, CDR2 SFDVKD. V gave up 2 bases and J gave up 6 bases, with 34 bases separating them.

The chain links TRBV21-1 to TRBJ2-2; the table's D call TRBD1 went unverified against the DNA. TRBV21-1 is designated a pseudogene. This CDR3 comprises 16 residues. For the CDR3, the DNA is TGTGCCAGCAGCAAAATCCAGGGGCCGAACACCGGGGAGCTGTTTTTT. Translation gives CASSKIQGPNTGELFF.

The chain employs TRBV11-2 and TRBJ1-1; 8 nucleotides match TRBD1. V was clipped by 4 bases and J by 5 bases; unmatched bases: 18. CDR1 and CDR2 (germline): SGHAT, FQNNGV. CDR3 length: 18 residues. The CDR3, as DNA: TGTGCCAGCAGCTCCCAACGACGTTCGACAGGGGCAGGGACTGAAGCTTTCTTT. It encodes CASSSQRRSTGAGTEAFF.

This clone has only one observation. V gene TRBV7-3 combines with J gene TRBJ2-5, with 9 bases fitting TRBD2. The germline gives CDR1 SGHTA, CDR2 FQGTGA. This CDR3 is 14 amino acids long. The V gene end was trimmed by 5 bases and the J gene end by 5 bases; junction bases not matched to a gene: 6. CDR3 bases: TGTGCCAGCAGCAACGGACTAGCGACCGAGACCCAGTACTTC. Translated, it gives CASSNGLATETQYF.

The chain combines TRBV10-3 with TRBJ1-4, with D hard to call. The V gene's germline CDR1 is ENHRY and CDR2 SYGVKD. The CDR3 spans 14 residues. The ends were cut back, 2 bases at V and 3 bases at J, with 7 bases in the middle. The CDR3 DNA sequence: TGTGCCATCAGTGAGAGAGGAGCTAATGAAAAACTGTTTTTT. Translation gives CAISERGANEKLFF.

The chain employs TRBV9 and TRBJ1-4; possibly TRBD1 for D (6 bases). V lost 0 bases, J lost 7 bases, and 13 bases lay in between. This CDR3 region has 15 residues. Germline V gives CDR1 SGDLS, CDR2 YYNGEE. As DNA, the CDR3 is TGTGCCAGCAGCGTAGGGGACATCAGGATTGAAAAACTGTTTTTT. It codes for CASSVGDIRIEKLFF.

The chain combines TRBV12-3 or TRBV12-4 with TRBJ1-4; D gene unclear. CDR3 size: 13 residues. V gave up 3 bases and J gave up 4 bases, with 6 bases separating them. The CDR3 here is CASSFRFNEKLFF. The CDR3 DNA reads as TGTGCCAGCAGTTTCAGGTTTAATGAAAAACTGTTTTTT.

The CDR3 protein is CASSWGRAETQYF. CDR3 nucleotide sequence: TGTGCCAGCAGTTGGGGGCGTGCAGAGACCCAGTACTTC. V gene TRBV2 combines with J gene TRBJ2-5; D might be TRBD1 (6 bases). The germline V and J ends were trimmed by 5 bases and 4 bases, with 11 bases remaining between them. CDR1 and CDR2 (germline): SNHLY, FYNNEI. The CDR3 has 13 amino acids.